This entry is about one T cell receptor beta chain. The germline V gene encodes CDR1 SGHVS and CDR2 FQNEAQ. The CDR3 length is 15 residues. Trimming took off 3 bases at V and 0 bases at J, with 9 bases between the two ends. In the authors' workflow: Estimated nucleated cell counts came from reference gene primer amplification. TCRdb's copy holds only in-frame clones and misses some; the assay was immunoSEQ multiplex PCR. The V and J calls and clone size were taken over from that table, and D and trimming were inferred from the DNA. The sample lists about 160,000 clones, approximately 82% seen once, with about 7.7% in the top ten. This sample was taken from a study of blood T cell repertoires in COVID-19. The overall study: Specimens from acute and convalescent COVID-19 originated in the United States, Italy and Spain.

The receptor was derived from a woman aged 40 to 50 with COVID-19, enrolled during active disease. This rearrangement joins TRBV7-8 to TRBJ2-1, with D tentatively TRBD1 (6 bases). The sequenced material came from peripheral blood. The CDR3 sequence is CASSFQTGSYNEQFF. CDR3 coding DNA: TGTGCCAGCAGCTTCCAGACAGGCTCCTACAATGAGCAGTTCTTC.